This entry lists 8 T cell receptor beta chains sequenced from one sample in a study of early T cells in non-severe SARS-CoV-2 infection (TCRdb year 2021). The library was made by 5' RACE. For sequencing, a NextSeq 500 was employed. TCRdb trimmed the raw reads at Q25, called clones with MiXCR and kept productive beta chains. Records with the same CDR3 protein are collapsed into one entry carrying the most frequent genes and DNA. The sample data list tens of thousands of distinct CDR3 sequences, and around 14% of these were observed just once. Jointly, the top ten make up less than 7% of the sample. The sequenced sample was whole blood. These TCRs come from an adult who was a healthcare worker with PCR-confirmed SARS-CoV-2 infection or an uninfected control (not recorded which).

This clonotype was found many times. This chain uses TRBV7-9 with TRBJ2-2, with a possible D match to TRBD2 (6 bases). The CDR3 has 15 amino acids. Germline V lookup: CDR1 SEHNR, CDR2 FQNEAQ (reference sequence). Trimming took 5 bases from V and 1 from J, leaving 11 bases between them. CDR3 bases: TGTGCCAGCAGCAACCCCGGGAGGAACACCGGGGAGCTGTTTTTT. Residues: CASSNPGRNTGELFF.

The chain combines TRBV5-1 with TRBJ2-3; D might be TRBD1 or TRBD2, each matching 5 bases. From germline, CDR1 is SGHRS and CDR2 YFSETQ. Trimming stripped 4 bases from V and 2 bases from J, with 11 bases between. This CDR3 is 14 amino acids long. As DNA, the CDR3 is TGCGCCAGCAGCCGGGACCGACCCACAGATACGCAGTATTTT. Translated, it gives CASSRDRPTDTQYF.

This clonotype has a handful of counts. The chain joins TRBV28 to TRBJ2-7, with D perhaps assigned TRBD1 or TRBD2 (5 bases each). The CDR3 runs 16 residues. Per germline, CDR1 MDHEN and CDR2 SYDVKM. V lost 7 bases to trimming and J lost 2 bases, with 21 bases between them. Here the CDR3 reads CASTELQEDITYEQYF. In nucleotides, the CDR3 is TGTGCCAGCACGGAACTTCAGGAGGACATAACCTACGAGCAGTACTTC.

The gene calls are TRBV28 and TRBJ2-7; D uncertain. The CDR3 is made up of 13 amino acids. The V gene's germline CDR1 is MDHEN and CDR2 SYDVKM. Trimming took 6 bases from V and 8 from J, leaving 17 bases between them. The CDR3 protein is CASRTEDTTKQYF. The CDR3 coding sequence is TGTGCCAGCAGAACCGAGGATACTACGAAGCAGTACTTC.

This clonotype was seen repeatedly, ten times or more. The genes are TRBV10-3 and TRBJ2-5; D remains unclear. CDR1 and CDR2 (germline): ENHRY, SYGVKD. This CDR3 region has 14 residues. Trimming pared 3 bases from V and 4 bases from J, leaving 12 bases between. CDR3 sequence: CAISDPTKPETQYF. The DNA of the CDR3 is TGTGCCATCAGTGACCCAACTAAACCAGAGACCCAGTACTTC.

The table lists this clonotype with many counts. This sequence joins TRBV7-9 and TRBJ1-1, with TRBD1 identical over 7 bases. Germline V gene sequence: CDR1 SEHNR, CDR2 FQNEAQ (reference sequence). Trimming cost V 4 bases and J 4 bases; bases outside gene matches: 9. The CDR3 is made up of 15 amino acids. The CDR3 sequence: CASSSVHRGGTEAFF. The CDR3, as DNA: TGTGCCAGCAGCTCAGTACACAGGGGAGGCACTGAAGCTTTCTTT.

This clonotype was seen at least ten times. The rearrangement joins TRBV28 to TRBJ1-3, with TRBD1 matching over 10 bases. This CDR3 comprises 13 residues. V was clipped by 8 bases and J by 5 bases; unmatched bases: 3. In germline, CDR1 is MDHEN, CDR2 SYDVKM. DNA of the CDR3: TGTGCCAGCCGGGACAGGGGACGAAACACCATATATTTT. Protein: CASRDRGRNTIYF.

The table lists this clonotype with many counts. The genes are TRBV19 and TRBJ1-2; tentatively, D is TRBD1 (5 bases). Trimming cost V 10 bases and J 0 bases, with 15 bases left between them. Germline CDR1 and CDR2: LNHDA and SQIVND (reference sequence). CDR3 length: 14 amino acids. CDR3 region: CATNRDGANYGYTF. CDR3 nucleotides: TGTGCCACCAACCGGGACGGAGCTAACTATGGCTACACCTTC. Full variable domain (outside the CDR3, taken from reference TRBV19 and TRBJ1-2): DGGITQSPKYLFRKEGQNVTLSCEQNLNHDAMYWYRQDPGQGLRLIYYSQIVNDFQKGDIAEGYSVSREKKESFPLTVTSAQKNPTAFYLCATNRDGANYGYTFGSGTRLTVV.